This T cell receptor beta chain was identified during a study of blood T cell repertoires in COVID-19. The repertoire was sequenced with immunoSEQ multiplex PCR; TCRdb's copy has only in-frame clones and lacks some. The sample shows 150,000 or so clones, more than 75% of them seen only once. The CDR3 is made up of 16 amino acids. Germline values: CDR1 SGDLS, CDR2 YYNGEE. The V gene lost 3 bases and the J gene lost 0 bases, with 13 bases spanning the gap. This TCR derives from a woman aged 45 to 65 who had recovered from COVID-19. This sequence joins TRBV9 and TRBJ1-3, with D perhaps matching TRBD1 (6 bases). The sequencing input was PBMCs or T cells enriched from blood (not recorded which). CDR3 coding DNA: TGTGCCAGCAGCGAGCACGGGACAAGCTCTGGAAACACCATATATTTT. It is translated as CASSEHGTSSGNTIYF.